This note documents a single TCR beta chain sequence. The entry originates in a study of cytomegalovirus exposure and HLA in healthy donors. Study in general: Some 91 million unique TCRs from HLA-typed donors were held in an early release of data.

PCR involved 60 Vbeta and 13 Jbeta primers. The assay was immunoSEQ multiplex PCR, and TCRdb's table has in-frame clones only and misses some. The repertoire holds under 150,000 clones, roughly 80% seen once, with 4.3% in the top ten. The junction had 3 bases not matched to a gene; V was cut back by 10 bases and J by 1 base. Germline V gives CDR1 LGHNA, CDR2 YNFKEQ. The CDR3 covers 14 residues. This chain uses TRBV4-2 with TRBJ1-3; 11 bases line up with TRBD1. The sample taken for sequencing was PBMCs. The TCR sequence derives from a woman aged 40 to 55 in good health and CMV-seropositive. CDR3 in amino acids: CATGTGGSGNTIYF. CDR3 in DNA: TGTGCCACCGGGACAGGGGGTTCTGGAAACACCATATATTTT.